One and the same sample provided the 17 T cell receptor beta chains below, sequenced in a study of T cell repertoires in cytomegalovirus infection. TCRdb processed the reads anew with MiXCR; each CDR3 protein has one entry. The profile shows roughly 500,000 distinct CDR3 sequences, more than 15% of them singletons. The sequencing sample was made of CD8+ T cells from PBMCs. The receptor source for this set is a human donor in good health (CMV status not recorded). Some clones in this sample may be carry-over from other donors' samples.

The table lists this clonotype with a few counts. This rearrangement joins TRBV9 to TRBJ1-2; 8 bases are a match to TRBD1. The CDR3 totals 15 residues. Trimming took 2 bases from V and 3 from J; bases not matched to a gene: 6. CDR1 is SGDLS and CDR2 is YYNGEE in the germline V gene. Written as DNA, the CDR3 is TGTGCCAGCAGCGTTCAGGGGGCGAAAGACTATGGCTACACCTTC. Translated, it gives CASSVQGAKDYGYTF.

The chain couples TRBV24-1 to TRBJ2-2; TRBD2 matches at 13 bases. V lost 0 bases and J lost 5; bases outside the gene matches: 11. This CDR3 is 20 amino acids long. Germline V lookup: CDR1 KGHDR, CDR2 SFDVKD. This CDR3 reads CATSDLPTSRTSGRTGELFF. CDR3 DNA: TGTGCCACCAGTGATTTGCCTACTAGTCGGACTAGCGGGAGAACCGGGGAGCTGTTTTTT.

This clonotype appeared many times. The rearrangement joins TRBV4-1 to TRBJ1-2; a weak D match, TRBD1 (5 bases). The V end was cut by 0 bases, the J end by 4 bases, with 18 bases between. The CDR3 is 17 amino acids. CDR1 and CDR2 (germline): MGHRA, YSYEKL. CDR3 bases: TGCGCCAGCAGCCAAGATTCATATGAGGGGTCGGTCTATGGCTACACCTTC. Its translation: CASSQDSYEGSVYGYTF.

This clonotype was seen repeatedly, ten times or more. The CDR3 sequence is CASGFGETQYF. As DNA, the CDR3 is TGTGCTAGTGGATTCGGGGAGACCCAGTACTTC. The chain has TRBV12-5 and TRBJ2-5; no clear D gene. Germline CDR1 reads LGHNT; CDR2 reads FRNRAP. This CDR3 contains 11 residues. Trimming took off 6 bases at V and 5 bases at J, with 7 bases between the two ends.

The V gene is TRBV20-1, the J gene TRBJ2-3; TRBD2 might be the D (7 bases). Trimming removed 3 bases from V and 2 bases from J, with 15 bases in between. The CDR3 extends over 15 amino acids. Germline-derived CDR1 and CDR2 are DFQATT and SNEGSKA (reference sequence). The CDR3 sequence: CSASGGGPFTDTQYF. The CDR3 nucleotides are TGCAGTGCTAGTGGCGGGGGCCCATTCACAGATACGCAGTATTTT.

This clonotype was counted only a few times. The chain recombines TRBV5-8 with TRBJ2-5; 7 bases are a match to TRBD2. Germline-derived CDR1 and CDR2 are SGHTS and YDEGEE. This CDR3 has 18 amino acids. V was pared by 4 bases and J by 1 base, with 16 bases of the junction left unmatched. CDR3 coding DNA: TGTGCCAGCAGCAGAGAGGGGACGGGGGGTCCCACCCAAGAGACCCAGTACTTC. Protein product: CASSREGTGGPTQETQYF. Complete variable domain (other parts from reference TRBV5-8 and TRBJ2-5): EAGVTQSPTHLIKTRGQQATLRCSPISGHTSVYWYQQALGLGLQFLLWYDEGEERNRGNFPPRFSGRQFPNYSSELNVNALELEDSALYLCASSREGTGGPTQETQYFGPGTRLLVL.

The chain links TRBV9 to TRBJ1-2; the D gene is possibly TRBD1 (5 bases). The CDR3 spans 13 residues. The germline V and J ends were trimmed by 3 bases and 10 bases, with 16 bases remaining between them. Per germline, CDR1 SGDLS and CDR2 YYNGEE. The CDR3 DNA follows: TGTGCCAGCAGCGGTGGGAAGGGGAGATCCTACACCTTC. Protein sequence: CASSGGKGRSYTF.

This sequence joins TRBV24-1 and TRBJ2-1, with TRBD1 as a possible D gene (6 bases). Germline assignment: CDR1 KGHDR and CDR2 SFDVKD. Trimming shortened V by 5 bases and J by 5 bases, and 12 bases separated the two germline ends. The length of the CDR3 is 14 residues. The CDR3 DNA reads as TGTGCCACCAGTGTTCGGACAGAAAACAATGAGCAGTTCTTC. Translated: CATSVRTENNEQFF.

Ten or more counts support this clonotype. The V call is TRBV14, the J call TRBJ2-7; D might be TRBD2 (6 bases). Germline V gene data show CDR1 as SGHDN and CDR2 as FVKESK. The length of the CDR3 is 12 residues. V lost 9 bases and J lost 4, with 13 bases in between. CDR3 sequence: CASDQGGYEQYF. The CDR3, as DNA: TGTGCCAGTGACCAGGGAGGTTACGAGCAGTACTTC.

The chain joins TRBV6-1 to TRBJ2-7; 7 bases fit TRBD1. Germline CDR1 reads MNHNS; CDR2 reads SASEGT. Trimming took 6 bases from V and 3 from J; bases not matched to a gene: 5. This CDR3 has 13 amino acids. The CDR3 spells CASRGTANYEQYF. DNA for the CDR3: TGTGCCAGCAGGGGGACAGCCAACTACGAGCAGTACTTC.

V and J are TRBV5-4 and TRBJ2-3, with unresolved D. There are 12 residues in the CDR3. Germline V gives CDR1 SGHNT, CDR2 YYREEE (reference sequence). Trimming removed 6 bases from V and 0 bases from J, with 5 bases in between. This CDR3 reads CASIDSTDTQYF. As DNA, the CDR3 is TGTGCCAGCATCGACAGCACAGATACGCAGTATTTT. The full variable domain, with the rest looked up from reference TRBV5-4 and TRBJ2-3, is ETGVTQSPTHLIKTRGQQVTLRCSSQSGHNTVSWYQQALGQGPQFIFQYYREEENGRGNFPPRFSGLQFPNYSSELNVNALELDDSALYLCASIDSTDTQYFGPGTRLTVL.

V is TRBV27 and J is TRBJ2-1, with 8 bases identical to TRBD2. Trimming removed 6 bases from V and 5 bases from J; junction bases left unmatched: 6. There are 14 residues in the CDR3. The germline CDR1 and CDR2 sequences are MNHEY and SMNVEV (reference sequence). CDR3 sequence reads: CASRSSGKDNEQFF. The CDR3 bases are TGTGCCAGCAGAAGTAGCGGGAAGGACAATGAGCAGTTCTTC.

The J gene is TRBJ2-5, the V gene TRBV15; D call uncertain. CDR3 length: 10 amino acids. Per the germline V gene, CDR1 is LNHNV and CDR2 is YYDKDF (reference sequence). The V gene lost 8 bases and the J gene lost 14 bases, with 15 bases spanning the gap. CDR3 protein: CATRGPDLYF. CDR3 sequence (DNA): TGTGCCACCCGAGGTCCAGACCTCTACTTC.

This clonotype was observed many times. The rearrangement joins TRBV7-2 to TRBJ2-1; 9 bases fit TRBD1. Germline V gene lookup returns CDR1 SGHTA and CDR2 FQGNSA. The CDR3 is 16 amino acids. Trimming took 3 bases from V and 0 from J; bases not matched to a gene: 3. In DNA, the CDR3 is TGTGCCAGCAGCTTGGGGACAGGGAGCTCCTACAATGAGCAGTTCTTC. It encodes CASSLGTGSSYNEQFF. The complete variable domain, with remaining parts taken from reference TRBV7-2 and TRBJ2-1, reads GAGVSQSPSNKVTEKGKDVELRCDPISGHTALYWYRQSLGQGLEFLIYFQGNSAPDKSGLPSDRFSAERTGGSVSTLTIQRTQQEDSAVYLCASSLGTGSSYNEQFFGPGTRLTVL.

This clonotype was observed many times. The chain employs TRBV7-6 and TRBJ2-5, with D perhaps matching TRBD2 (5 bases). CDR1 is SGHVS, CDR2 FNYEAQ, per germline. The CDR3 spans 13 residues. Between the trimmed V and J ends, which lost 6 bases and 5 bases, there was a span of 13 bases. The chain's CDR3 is CASSGTPGETQYF. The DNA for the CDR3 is TGTGCCAGCAGTGGTACCCCGGGGGAGACCCAGTACTTC.

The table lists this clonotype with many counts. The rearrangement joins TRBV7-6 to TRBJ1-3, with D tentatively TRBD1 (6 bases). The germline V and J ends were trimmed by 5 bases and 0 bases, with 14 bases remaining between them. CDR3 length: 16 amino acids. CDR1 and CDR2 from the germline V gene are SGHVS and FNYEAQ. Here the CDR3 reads CASSPTDRSSGNTIYF. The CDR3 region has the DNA TGTGCCAGCAGCCCGACGGACAGATCCTCTGGAAACACCATATATTTT.

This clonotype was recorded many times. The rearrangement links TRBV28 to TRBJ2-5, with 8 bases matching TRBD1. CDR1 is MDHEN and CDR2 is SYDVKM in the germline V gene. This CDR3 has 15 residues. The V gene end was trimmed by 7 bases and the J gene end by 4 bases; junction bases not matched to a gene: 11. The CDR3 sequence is CASNQRQGRRETQYF. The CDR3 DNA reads TGTGCCAGCAACCAGAGACAGGGGCGGAGAGAGACCCAGTACTTC.